The 10 T cell receptor beta chains given below trace back to one sample, sequenced in a study of T-cell reconstitution after alpha-beta-depleted transplantation in children. The TCRbeta library was prepared with unique molecular identifiers. TCRdb reprocessed the PCR reads with MiXCR, giving one entry per CDR3 protein. The data show under 250,000 distinct CDR3 sequences, with about a sixth seen just once and 43% held by the top ten. This specimen was PBMCs, mostly from graft donor cells, taken 360 days after TCRalphabeta/CD19-depleted stem cell transplant. These receptors all come from a male patient between 2 and 15 years old who had a stem cell transplant for acute lymphoblastic leukemia, so the T cells may come from the graft donor.

The rearrangement joins TRBV12-3 or TRBV12-4 to TRBJ2-5, with 7 positions matching TRBD1. With V trimmed by 6 bases and J by 4 bases, 8 bases remained unmatched. This CDR3 region has 14 residues. The CDR3 protein is CASSQTGSGETQYF. DNA of the CDR3: TGTGCCAGCAGCCAGACAGGGTCCGGAGAGACCCAGTACTTC.

Many counts were recorded for this clonotype. The chain recombines TRBV6-1 with TRBJ1-1, with a tentative D call TRBD1 (6 bases). Per the germline V gene, CDR1 is MNHNS and CDR2 is SASEGT. This CDR3 has 13 residues. V was clipped by 1 base and J by 11 bases, with 14 bases between them. The CDR3 bases are TGTGCCAGCAGTGAAGATACAGGGTTGGTGGCTTTCTTT. Translation: CASSEDTGLVAFF.

This clonotype was seen just once. The chain has TRBV5-1 and TRBJ2-5; D is unresolved. Germline V gene data show CDR1 as SGHRS and CDR2 as YFSETQ. V shed 2 bases and J shed 4 bases, with 15 bases lying between them. The CDR3 loop spans 15 amino acids. CDR3 in amino acids: CASSFPGTDGETQYF. DNA for the CDR3: TGCGCCAGCAGCTTCCCCGGCACCGACGGAGAGACCCAGTACTTC.

This clonotype counts as medium-sized (0.01 to 0.1%). The CDR3 sequence is CAISEELAGVNEQFF. CDR3 DNA: TGTGCCATCAGTGAGGAGCTAGCGGGGGTTAATGAGCAGTTCTTC. The V call is TRBV10-3, the J call TRBJ2-1; 10 bases align to TRBD2. The CDR3 contains 15 residues. V was pared by 2 bases and J by 7 bases, with 5 bases of the junction left unmatched. The germline CDR1 and CDR2 sequences are ENHRY and SYGVKD.

This clonotype was counted a few times. The V and J genes are TRBV4-3 and TRBJ1-3; D uncertain. The CDR3 spans 15 residues. Germline values: CDR1 LGHNA, CDR2 YSLEER. V was shortened by 0 bases and J by 2 bases, with 8 bases between the two germline ends. The CDR3 here is CASSQDSAAGNTIYF. The DNA for the CDR3 is TGCGCCAGCAGCCAAGATTCGGCAGCTGGAAACACCATATATTTT.

This sequence joins TRBV12-3 or TRBV12-4 and TRBJ2-5, with D possibly matching TRBD1 (6 bases). Trimming pared 3 bases from V and 4 bases from J, leaving 9 bases between. CDR3 size: 13 residues. The CDR3 sequence: CASSFAGVETQYF. The CDR3 DNA reads TGTGCCAGCAGTTTTGCAGGGGTAGAGACCCAGTACTTC.

This clonotype was observed many times. J is TRBJ2-1 and V is TRBV29-1; possibly TRBD2 for D (5 bases). Germline CDR1 SQVTM, CDR2 ANQGSEA. V lost 5 bases, J lost 7 bases, and 9 bases lay in between. This CDR3 has 11 amino acids. The CDR3 spells CSVSLVNEQFF. DNA for the CDR3: TGCAGCGTTTCACTAGTGAATGAGCAGTTCTTC.

V gene TRBV20-1 combines with J gene TRBJ2-5, with a weak D call TRBD2 (6 bases). This CDR3 is built from 15 residues. V lost 3 bases and J 1 base, leaving 15 bases between the germline ends. CDR1 and CDR2 from the germline V gene are DFQATT and SNEGSKA (reference sequence). Written as DNA, the CDR3 is TGCAGTGCTAGTGCTAACCGGGACTTCCAAGAGACCCAGTACTTC. Protein product: CSASANRDFQETQYF.

This clonotype was found a few times. The rearrangement uses TRBV10-3 and TRBJ2-6, with 13 nucleotides matching TRBD2. V was clipped by 6 bases and J by 2 bases; unmatched bases: 4. CDR1 and CDR2 (germline): ENHRY, SYGVKD. The CDR3 extends over 17 amino acids. In nucleotides, the CDR3 is TGTGCCATCAGCCAACTAGCGGGGGGGGCTGGGGCCAACGTCCTGACTTTC. Residues: CAISQLAGGAGANVLTF.

The chain uses TRBV7-9 and TRBJ2-3; D gene uncertain. The CDR3 spans 13 residues. The germline V and J ends were trimmed by 7 bases and 4 bases, with 12 bases remaining between them. The germline V gene encodes CDR1 SEHNR and CDR2 FQNEAQ (reference sequence). The CDR3 loop reads CASTLGGADTQYF. Here the CDR3 DNA reads TGTGCCAGCACCCTGGGTGGGGCAGATACGCAGTATTTT.